The T cell receptor beta chain described here comes from a study of shared clonotypes between healthy human individuals. Study outcomes and limitations: Naive subsets generally had larger estimated richness than memory subsets. Non-shared clonotypes were found to have lower generation probabilities than the clonotypes that were shared by all four of the sorted-subset donors. The sharing of approximately 5.1% of naive CD4 clonotypes was seen across a handful of donors.

On this clone: What it recognizes is unknown.

The naive CD8 population came from CD45RO-negative cells selected for CCR7, without terminally differentiated effector memory CD45RA+ cells. Original data processing: As immunoSEQ supplied junction-only sequences (without quality scores), filtering differed. Clones were read by immunoSEQ multiplex PCR, and TCRdb kept only the in-frame ones, dropping some. D and trimming come from the DNA, and the V and J calls and clone size come from that table. This sample has about 1.9 million clones, with around 95% found just once. The V and J ends lost 2 bases and 3 bases respectively, with 18 bases between them. The CDR3 has 17 amino acids. CDR1 is SGHDT and CDR2 is YYEEEE in the germline V gene.

This TCR derives from a man between 18 and 29 years old in good health. Some clones in this sample may be carry-over from other donors' samples. Sequenced: naive CD8+ T cells from PBMCs. The gene calls are TRBV5-6 and TRBJ2-1; D is ambiguous. The CDR3 spells CASSFLYRLLNYNEQFF. CDR3 DNA: TGTGCCAGCAGCTTCCTATATAGGCTACTCAACTACAATGAGCAGTTCTTC.